The present entry profiles one TCR beta chain with its context. Its antigen is unidentified. The data were obtained in a study of T cell responses to AZD1222 COVID-19 vaccine. With 2 bases clipped from V and 0 bases from J, the junction kept 3 bases outside the gene matches. The V gene's germline CDR1 is MDHEN and CDR2 SYDVKM. The CDR3 length is 15 residues. The assay was immunoSEQ multiplex PCR, and TCRdb's table has in-frame clones only and misses some. The table lists 150,000 to 200,000 clones, about nine tenths of them singletons. Study-wide results and caveats: Close to half of spike-specific TCRs reportedly recognize unmutated variant regions. White British people made up most donors, females outnumbered males, and clonal diversity was possibly underestimated. Repertoire sampling happened only post peak T cell response.

The rearrangement uses TRBV28 and TRBJ2-7; TRBD2 matches 8 bases. The TCR sequence derives from an adult in good health. The specimen was peripheral blood, collected on day 0 of AZD1222 vaccination. The CDR3 spells CASSLERGISYEQYF. CDR3 DNA sequence: TGTGCCAGCAGTTTAGAGCGGGGGATCTCCTACGAGCAGTACTTC.